This T cell receptor (beta chain) was obtained from a study of T cell changes during pregnancy in multiple sclerosis (dated by TCRdb to about 2019). The study in broad terms: Changes in the T cell repertoire over the course of pregnancy were examined in this study in women with multiple sclerosis.

Receptor libraries were prepared by the immunoSEQ multiplex PCR assay. Not all clones reach the TCRdb copy of this immuneACCESS table, which keeps in-frame sequences only. Checked studies attribute under half of the gap to unresolved V genes and leave the rest unexplained. This sample lists about 57,000 clones; roughly 92% were detected once. Of the sample, 0.6% to 0.85% is held by the ten largest clones. For this clone: Its antigen remains unidentified. There are no base qualities to consult, and no much larger clone falls within one base.

Specimen: CD4+ T cells from peripheral blood mononuclear cells, collected in the third trimester of pregnancy. This TCR was sampled from a female donor with multiple sclerosis, enrolled in a pregnancy study.

The DNA reads as follows: TGTGCCAGCAGCCTCGTCACAGGGCCTGGGGGCTATGGCTACACCTTC. Translation gives CASSLVTGPGGYGYTF. The chain employs TRBV5-4 and TRBJ1-2; TRBD1 might be the D gene, on 6 matching bases. From the cysteine through the phenylalanine, the CDR3 covers 16 amino acids. The retained sequence is limited to the CDR3, 48 bases, with the frame set at the first base. The germline V gene (reference sequence) provides CDR1 SGHNT and CDR2 YYREEE. Cut back by 4 bases and 4 bases, the V and J ends lie 20 bases apart.